The entry that follows covers one T cell receptor (beta chain) sequence. V was pared by 1 base and J by 7 bases, with 13 bases between. This CDR3 comprises 15 residues. CDR1 and CDR2 (germline): KGHSH, LQKENI. Assay: immunoSEQ multiplex PCR; the TCRdb copy retains only in-frame clones and omits some. The table includes around 300,000 clones, approximately 89% detected once. This entry is derived from a study of blood T cell repertoires in COVID-19. Residents of over 20 US areas, aged roughly 18 to 89 years, made up the participants. The chain has TRBV18 and TRBJ2-2, with D unresolved. This TCR derives from a woman aged 25 to 45 who had recovered from COVID-19. Sample: PBMCs or T cells enriched from blood (not recorded which). As DNA, the CDR3 is TGTGCCAGCTCACCACGGCTAGAAGATGGCGGGGAGCTGTTTTTT. This sequence encodes CASSPRLEDGGELFF. Full variable domain (rest looked up from reference TRBV18 and TRBJ2-2): NAGVMQNPRHLVRRRGQEARLRCSPMKGHSHVYWYRQLPEEGLKFMVYLQKENIIDESGMPKERFSAEFPKEGPSILRIQQVVRGDSAAYFCASSPRLEDGGELFFGEGSRLTVL.